The 25 T cell receptor beta chains reported below all come from one sample, sequenced in a study of human T cells and chemical hapten exposure. TCRdb reanalysed the RACE reads using MiXCR and keeps one entry per CDR3 protein. The profile covers about 80,000 distinct CDR3 sequences, with less than 15% appearing a single time and roughly 4.8% taken by the ten largest. Time point described: pre-sensitization, week 0. Noted treatment: therapeutic diphenylcyclopropenone sensitization with weekly scalp DPC. Sequencing used whole blood, obtained in connection with sensitization to the hapten diphenylcyclopropenone (DPC). The source of these receptors is a woman between 50 and 59 years old with alopecia areata. Some clones in this sample may be carry-over from other donors' samples.

The chain recombines TRBV4-1 with TRBJ2-7, with 11 bases identical to TRBD2. Germline lookup yields CDR1 MGHRA and CDR2 YSYEKL. With 1 base clipped from V and 0 bases from J, the junction kept 8 bases outside the gene matches. The CDR3 extends over 18 amino acids. The CDR3 loop reads CASSQVAGGTPSSYEQYF. CDR3 DNA sequence: TGCGCCAGCAGCCAAGTAGCGGGAGGGACCCCCAGCTCCTACGAGCAGTACTTC.

The CDR3 DNA follows: TGCGCCAGCAGCTCGGACAGGGTATCAGATACGCAGTATTTT. Residues: CASSSDRVSDTQYF. The gene calls are TRBV5-1 and TRBJ2-3; TRBD1 aligns across 8 bases. Germline trimming cut 3 bases from V and 4 bases from J; bases unmatched to any gene: 4. The CDR3 sequence is 14 residues long. Germline CDR1 SGHRS, CDR2 YFSETQ.

This chain links TRBV30 with TRBJ2-3; no definite D call. V was clipped by 0 bases and J by 2 bases, with 6 bases between them. Germline loops: CDR1 GTSNPN, CDR2 SVGIG (reference sequence). The CDR3 is 13 residues long. CDR3 sequence (DNA): TGTGCCTGGAGTGTGGGCACCACAGATACGCAGTATTTT. Protein product: CAWSVGTTDTQYF.

The chain employs TRBV6-6 and TRBJ2-7; the D is unclear. There are 12 residues in the CDR3. Trimming pared 4 bases from V and 5 bases from J, leaving 9 bases between. Germline lookup yields CDR1 MNHNY and CDR2 SVGAGI (reference sequence). CDR3 sequence reads: CASSSTTHEQYF. Written as DNA, the CDR3 is TGTGCCAGCAGTTCCACTACCCACGAGCAGTACTTC.

This clonotype was counted once. The V call is TRBV29-1, the J call TRBJ2-5, with 7 positions matching TRBD2. The germline gives CDR1 SQVTM, CDR2 ANQGSEA. Trimming cost V 6 bases and J 5 bases; bases outside gene matches: 15. The CDR3 is 15 residues long. CDR3 nucleotide sequence: TGCAGCGTCTCCTGGGCGGGAGAGGGAGCGGAGACCCAGTACTTC. Amino acid sequence: CSVSWAGEGAETQYF.

This chain links TRBV12-5 with TRBJ1-1; 9 nucleotides line up with TRBD1. The CDR3 consists of 15 residues. Per the germline V gene, CDR1 is LGHNT and CDR2 is FRNRAP. Trimming at V came to 6 bases and at J to 4 bases, leaving 9 bases not matched to a gene. The CDR3 spells CASGRSGQGSTEAFF. CDR3 in DNA: TGTGCTAGTGGCCGCTCCGGACAGGGGAGCACTGAAGCTTTCTTT.

The V call is TRBV7-2, the J call TRBJ2-1; D gene ambiguous. Trimming took 3 bases from V and 10 from J, leaving 10 bases between them. CDR3 length equals 12 residues. Germline V gene data show CDR1 as SGHTA and CDR2 as FQGNSA. The CDR3 sequence: CASSLVLNEQFF. CDR3 DNA: TGTGCCAGCAGCTTGGTACTGAACGAGCAGTTCTTC.

This clonotype appeared a few times. The chain links TRBV5-1 to TRBJ2-3; TRBD2 matches 9 bases. CDR1 and CDR2 (germline): SGHRS, YFSETQ. J was trimmed by 3 bases and V by 2 bases; bases with no gene match: 7. The CDR3 is 16 residues long. CDR3 in amino acids: CASSFQRTSDTDTQYF. The DNA for the CDR3 is TGCGCCAGCAGCTTCCAGCGGACTAGCGATACAGATACGCAGTATTTT.

The chain is built from TRBV20-1 and TRBJ2-3, with D perhaps matching TRBD1 (6 bases). CDR3 length: 15 residues. The V end lost 5 bases, the J end lost 0 bases, and 15 bases lay between the germline ends. In germline, CDR1 is DFQATT, CDR2 SNEGSKA (reference sequence). The chain's CDR3 is CSAETGQSSTDTQYF. CDR3 nucleotides: TGCAGTGCTGAGACAGGCCAGTCTAGCACAGATACGCAGTATTTT.

This clonotype was picked up many times. The CDR3 DNA sequence: TGTGCCAGCAGCTCCGGACAGGAAACAGATACGCAGTATTTT. It codes for CASSSGQETDTQYF. V usage is TRBV7-6 and J usage is TRBJ2-3; 7 bases agree with TRBD1. The CDR3 runs 14 residues. Trimming at V came to 4 bases and at J to 3 bases, leaving 4 bases not matched to a gene. Germline loops: CDR1 SGHVS, CDR2 FNYEAQ.

This clonotype was seen more than once but under ten times. This chain uses TRBV11-2 with TRBJ1-2; D might be TRBD1 (5 bases). Trimming removed 1 base from V and 4 bases from J, with 7 bases in between. This CDR3 contains 13 residues. Germline assignment: CDR1 SGHAT and CDR2 FQNNGV. Here the CDR3 DNA reads TGTGCCAGCAGCTTAGGCGGGGCCTATGGCTACACCTTC. Translating gives CASSLGGAYGYTF.

The V gene is TRBV7-8, the J gene TRBJ2-6; D tentatively reads TRBD1 or TRBD2 (5 bases each). Germline V gives CDR1 SGHVS, CDR2 FQNEAQ. The germline V and J ends were trimmed by 4 bases and 4 bases, with 17 bases remaining between them. The CDR3 contains 17 residues. CDR3 coding DNA: TGTGCCAGCAGCTCTCGACAGAGGGCTTCGGGGGCCAACGTCCTGACTTTC. It yields the protein CASSSRQRASGANVLTF.

This clonotype was detected only once. The V gene is TRBV29-1, the J gene TRBJ2-6; D is possibly TRBD2 (6 bases). CDR1 and CDR2 from the germline V gene are SQVTM and ANQGSEA. The CDR3 loop spans 13 amino acids. V dropped 4 bases and J dropped 2 bases, with 6 bases sitting between them. CDR3 sequence reads: CSVAGAGANVLTF. For the CDR3, the DNA is TGCAGCGTTGCGGGGGCTGGGGCCAACGTCCTGACTTTC.

Comment on this clonotype: Compared with germline, one end of the junction differs, possibly owing to a read error. The chain uses TRBV20-1 and TRBJ2-1; D is ambiguous. The CDR3 extends over 11 amino acids. The germline CDR1 and CDR2 sequences are DFQATT and SNEGSKA (reference sequence). This CDR3 reads CSARDRLIPCF. As DNA, the CDR3 is TGCAGTGCTAGAGATCGCCTCATTCCTTGTTTC.

The J gene is TRBJ2-2, the V gene TRBV20-1, with D perhaps TRBD1 (5 bases). This CDR3 has 14 amino acids. V dropped 3 bases and J dropped 5 bases, with 13 bases sitting between them. Germline V gives CDR1 DFQATT, CDR2 SNEGSKA (reference sequence). The CDR3 region has the DNA TGCAGTGCTAGTGCCGACGACAGAACCGGGGAGCTGTTTTTT. Amino acids: CSASADDRTGELFF.

This clonotype was seen a few times. V gene TRBV29-1 combines with J gene TRBJ2-3, with D tentatively TRBD2 (5 bases). Looked up from germline, CDR1 is SQVTM and CDR2 is ANQGSEA. The V end was cut by 5 bases, the J end by 0 bases, with 6 bases between. This CDR3 comprises 12 residues. The chain's CDR3 is CSVRTSTDTQYF. The CDR3, as DNA: TGCAGCGTTCGGACTAGCACAGATACGCAGTATTTT.

The rearrangement links TRBV28 to TRBJ1-1; no clear D gene. Trimming took 8 bases from V and 8 from J, leaving 15 bases between them. CDR1 is MDHEN, CDR2 SYDVKM, per germline. This CDR3 contains 12 residues. CDR3 amino acids: CASSSPKLEAFF. CDR3 in DNA: TGTGCCAGCTCCTCCCCCAAACTGGAAGCTTTCTTT.

This clonotype was detected a few times. The CDR3 region is CASSLASGRWNEQFF. The CDR3 nucleotides are TGCGCCAGCAGCCTGGCTAGCGGGAGATGGAATGAGCAGTTCTTC. The chain combines TRBV5-1 with TRBJ2-1; 10 bases fit TRBD2. Losses at the gene ends were 4 bases for V and 7 bases for J; bases not matched to a gene: 8. Per germline, CDR1 SGHRS and CDR2 YFSETQ. The length of the CDR3 is 15 residues. Complete variable domain (other parts from reference TRBV5-1 and TRBJ2-1): KAGVTQTPRYLIKTRGQQVTLSCSPISGHRSVSWYQQTPGQGLQFLFEYFSETQRNKGNFPGRFSGRQFSNSRSEMNVSTLELGDSALYLCASSLASGRWNEQFFGPGTRLTVL.

This clonotype was recorded a few times. V is TRBV19 and J is TRBJ1-4, with no clear D. The germline V and J ends were trimmed by 6 bases and 4 bases, with 9 bases remaining between them. Germline-derived CDR1 and CDR2 are LNHDA and SQIVND (reference sequence). This CDR3 is 13 amino acids long. In DNA, the CDR3 is TGTGCCAGTAGCTCGGACCGTAATGAAAAACTGTTTTTT. Protein sequence: CASSSDRNEKLFF.

The J gene is TRBJ2-1, the V gene TRBV29-1; D perhaps matches TRBD2 (5 bases). CDR3 size: 14 residues. Germline lookup yields CDR1 SQVTM and CDR2 ANQGSEA. V was shortened by 1 base and J by 4 bases, with 11 bases between the two germline ends. Here the CDR3 DNA reads TGCAGCGTTGAAGCTAGGAGGACTTACAATGAGCAGTTCTTC. As protein: CSVEARRTYNEQFF.

This clonotype turned up a few times. This sequence joins TRBV20-1 and TRBJ1-6, with D possibly being TRBD1 (6 bases). The CDR3 length is 17 residues. V gave up 1 base and J gave up 5 bases, with 18 bases separating them. Germline V CDR1 and CDR2: DFQATT, SNEGSKA (reference sequence). CDR3 sequence: CSARVGREGGHNSPLHF. The CDR3 nucleotides read TGCAGTGCTAGAGTAGGTCGGGAAGGGGGTCATAATTCACCCCTCCACTTT.

The chain combines TRBV29-1 with TRBJ2-7, with D hard to call. Germline CDR1 SQVTM, CDR2 ANQGSEA. Trimming took off 4 bases at V and 0 bases at J, with 13 bases between the two ends. This CDR3 spans 14 amino acids. DNA of the CDR3: TGCAGCGTTGTAGGTCTGACCTCCTCCTACGAGCAGTACTTC. Translation gives CSVVGLTSSYEQYF.

This clonotype appeared many times. The chain links TRBV19 to TRBJ2-1; 10 bases fit TRBD2. Losses at the gene ends were 8 bases for V and 5 bases for J; bases not matched to a gene: 3. Germline CDR1 LNHDA, CDR2 SQIVND (reference sequence). There are 13 residues in the CDR3. The CDR3 loop reads CASGLAGDNEQFF. CDR3 in DNA: TGTGCCAGTGGGCTAGCGGGAGACAATGAGCAGTTCTTC.

This sequence joins TRBV29-1 and TRBJ2-1, with 9 bases identical to TRBD2. V lost 7 bases, J lost 7 bases, and 14 bases stayed unmatched. The CDR3 is 15 amino acids. Germline V CDR1 and CDR2: SQVTM, ANQGSEA. The CDR3 here is CSAPRVSGRRNEQFF. The CDR3, as DNA: TGCAGCGCACCGCGGGTTAGCGGGAGAAGGAATGAGCAGTTCTTC.

This clonotype was found a few times. The chain is built from TRBV19 and TRBJ1-2, with 8 bases identical to TRBD1. Germline V lookup: CDR1 LNHDA, CDR2 SQIVND (reference sequence). The CDR3 loop spans 14 amino acids. The V segment lost 6 bases and the J segment 4 bases; nucleotides outside the gene matches: 7. CDR3 protein: CASREPGQAYGYTF. The CDR3 nucleotides read TGTGCCAGTAGGGAACCGGGACAGGCCTATGGCTACACCTTC. Variable domain in full (rest from reference TRBV19 and TRBJ1-2): DGGITQSPKYLFRKEGQNVTLSCEQNLNHDAMYWYRQDPGQGLRLIYYSQIVNDFQKGDIAEGYSVSREKKESFPLTVTSAQKNPTAFYLCASREPGQAYGYTFGSGTRLTVV.